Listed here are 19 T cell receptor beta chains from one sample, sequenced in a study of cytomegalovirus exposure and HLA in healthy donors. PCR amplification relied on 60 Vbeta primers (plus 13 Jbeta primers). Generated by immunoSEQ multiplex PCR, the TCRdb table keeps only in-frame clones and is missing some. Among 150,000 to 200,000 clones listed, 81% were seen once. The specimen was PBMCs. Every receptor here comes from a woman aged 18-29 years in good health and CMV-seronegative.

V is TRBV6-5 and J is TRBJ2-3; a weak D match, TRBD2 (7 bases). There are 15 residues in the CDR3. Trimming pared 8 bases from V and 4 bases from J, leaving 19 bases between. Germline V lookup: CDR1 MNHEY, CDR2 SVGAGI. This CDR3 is CASSVNAGAPDTQYF. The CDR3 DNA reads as TGTGCCAGCTCCGTTAATGCGGGGGCCCCAGATACGCAGTATTTT.

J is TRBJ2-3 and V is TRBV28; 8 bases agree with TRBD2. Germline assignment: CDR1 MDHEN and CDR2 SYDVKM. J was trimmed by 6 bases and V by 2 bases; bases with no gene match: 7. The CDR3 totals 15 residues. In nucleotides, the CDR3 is TGTGCCAGCAGTTTACGACTAGCGATACGCGATACGCAGTATTTT. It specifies CASSLRLAIRDTQYF.

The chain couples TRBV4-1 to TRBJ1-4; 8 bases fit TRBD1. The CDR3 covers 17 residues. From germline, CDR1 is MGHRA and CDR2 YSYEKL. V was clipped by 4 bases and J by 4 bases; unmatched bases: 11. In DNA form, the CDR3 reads TGCGCCAGCAGCCTAAGCTCCCGGGACAGGCTTAATGAAAAACTGTTTTTT. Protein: CASSLSSRDRLNEKLFF.

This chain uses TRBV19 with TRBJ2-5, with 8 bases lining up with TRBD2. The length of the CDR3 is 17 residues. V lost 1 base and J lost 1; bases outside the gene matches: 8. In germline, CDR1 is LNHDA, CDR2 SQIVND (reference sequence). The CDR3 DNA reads TGTGCCAGTAGTATAGGAGGTGGACTAGCCCGCCAAGAGACCCAGTACTTC. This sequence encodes CASSIGGGLARQETQYF.

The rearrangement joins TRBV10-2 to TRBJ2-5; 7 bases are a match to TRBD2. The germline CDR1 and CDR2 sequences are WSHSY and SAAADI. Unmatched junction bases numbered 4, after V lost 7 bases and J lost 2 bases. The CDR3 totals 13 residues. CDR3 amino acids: CASKSGAQETQYF. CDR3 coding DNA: TGCGCCAGCAAAAGCGGGGCACAAGAGACCCAGTACTTC.

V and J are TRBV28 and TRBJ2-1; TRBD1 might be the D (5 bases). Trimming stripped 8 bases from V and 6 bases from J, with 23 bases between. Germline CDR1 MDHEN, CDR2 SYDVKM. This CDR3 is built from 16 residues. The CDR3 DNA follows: TGTGCCAGCGGGTTGGTTGGGGCGGCCCGCCCCAATGAGCAGTTCTTC. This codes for CASGLVGAARPNEQFF.

The CDR3 nucleotides read TGTGCCAGCACTCAGGCCGGGGGGTACGAGCAGTACTTC. This codes for CASTQAGGYEQYF. V gene TRBV7-9 combines with J gene TRBJ2-7, with 7 nucleotides matching TRBD2. V shed 7 bases, J shed 4 bases, and the junction held 7 bases outside the gene matches. Germline CDR1 is SEHNR and CDR2 is FQNEAQ (reference sequence). This CDR3 is built from 13 residues.

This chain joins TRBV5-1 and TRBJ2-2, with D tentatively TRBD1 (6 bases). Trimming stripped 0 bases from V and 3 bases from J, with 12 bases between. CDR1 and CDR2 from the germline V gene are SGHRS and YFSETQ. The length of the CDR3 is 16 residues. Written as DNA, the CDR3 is TGCGCCAGCAGCTTGGCCGGCGCAGGGGACACCGGGGAGCTGTTTTTT. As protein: CASSLAGAGDTGELFF.

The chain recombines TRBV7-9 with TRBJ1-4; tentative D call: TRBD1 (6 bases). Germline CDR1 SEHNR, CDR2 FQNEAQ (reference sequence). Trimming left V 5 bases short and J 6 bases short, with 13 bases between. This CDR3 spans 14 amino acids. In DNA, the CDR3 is TGTGCCAGCAGCCGTGGACAGAGTTATGAAAAACTGTTTTTT. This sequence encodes CASSRGQSYEKLFF.

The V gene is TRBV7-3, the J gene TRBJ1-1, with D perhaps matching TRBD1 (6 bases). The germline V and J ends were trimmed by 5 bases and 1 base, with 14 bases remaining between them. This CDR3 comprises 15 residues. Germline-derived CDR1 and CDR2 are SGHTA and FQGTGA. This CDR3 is CASSTSGARNTEAFF. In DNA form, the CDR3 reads TGTGCCAGCAGCACCTCAGGGGCCCGGAACACTGAAGCTTTCTTT.

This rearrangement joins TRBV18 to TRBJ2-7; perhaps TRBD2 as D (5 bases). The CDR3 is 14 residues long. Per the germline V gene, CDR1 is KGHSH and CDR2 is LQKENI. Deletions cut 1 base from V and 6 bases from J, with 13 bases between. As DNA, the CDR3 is TGTGCCAGCTCACCACTTCGGACTCAAGCCGAGCAGTACTTC. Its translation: CASSPLRTQAEQYF. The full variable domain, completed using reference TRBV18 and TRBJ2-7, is NAGVMQNPRHLVRRRGQEARLRCSPMKGHSHVYWYRQLPEEGLKFMVYLQKENIIDESGMPKERFSAEFPKEGPSILRIQQVVRGDSAAYFCASSPLRTQAEQYFGPGTRLTVT.

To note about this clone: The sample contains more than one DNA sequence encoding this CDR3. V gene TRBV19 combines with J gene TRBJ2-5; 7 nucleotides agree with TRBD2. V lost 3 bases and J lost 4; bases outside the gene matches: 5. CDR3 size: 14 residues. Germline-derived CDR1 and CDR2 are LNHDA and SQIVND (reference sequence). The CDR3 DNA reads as TGTGCCAGTAGTATTACGGGGGGAGGAGAGACCCAGTACTTC. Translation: CASSITGGGETQYF.

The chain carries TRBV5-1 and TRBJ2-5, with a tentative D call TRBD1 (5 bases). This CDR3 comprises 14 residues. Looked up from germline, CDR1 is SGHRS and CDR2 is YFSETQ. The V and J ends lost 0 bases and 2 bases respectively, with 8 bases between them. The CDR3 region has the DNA TGCGCCAGCAGCTTGGGACAGCAGCAAGAGACCCAGTACTTC. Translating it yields CASSLGQQQETQYF.

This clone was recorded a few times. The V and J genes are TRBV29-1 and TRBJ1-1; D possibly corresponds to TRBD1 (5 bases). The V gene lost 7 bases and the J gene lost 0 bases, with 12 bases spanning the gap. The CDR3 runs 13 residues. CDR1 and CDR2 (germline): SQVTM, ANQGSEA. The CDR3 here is CSAKTDMNTEAFF. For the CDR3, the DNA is TGCAGCGCTAAGACGGACATGAACACTGAAGCTTTCTTT.

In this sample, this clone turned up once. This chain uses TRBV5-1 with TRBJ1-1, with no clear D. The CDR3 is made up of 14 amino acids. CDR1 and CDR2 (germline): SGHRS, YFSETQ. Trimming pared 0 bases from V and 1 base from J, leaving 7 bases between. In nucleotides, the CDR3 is TGCGCCAGCAGCTTGGTTTACAGGAACACTGAAGCTTTCTTT. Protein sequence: CASSLVYRNTEAFF.

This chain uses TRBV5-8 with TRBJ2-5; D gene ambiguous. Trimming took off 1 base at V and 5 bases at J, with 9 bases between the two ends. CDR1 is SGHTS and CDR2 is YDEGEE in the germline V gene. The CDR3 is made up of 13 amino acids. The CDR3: CASSLHSAETQYF. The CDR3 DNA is TGTGCCAGCAGCTTGCACAGTGCTGAGACCCAGTACTTC.

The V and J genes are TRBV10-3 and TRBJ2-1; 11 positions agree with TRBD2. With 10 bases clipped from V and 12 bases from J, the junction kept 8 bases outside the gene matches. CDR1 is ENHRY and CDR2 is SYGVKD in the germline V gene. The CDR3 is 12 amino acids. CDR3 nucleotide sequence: TGTGCCACCTCTAGCGGGAGGCCTTGGCAGTTCTTC. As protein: CATSSGRPWQFF.

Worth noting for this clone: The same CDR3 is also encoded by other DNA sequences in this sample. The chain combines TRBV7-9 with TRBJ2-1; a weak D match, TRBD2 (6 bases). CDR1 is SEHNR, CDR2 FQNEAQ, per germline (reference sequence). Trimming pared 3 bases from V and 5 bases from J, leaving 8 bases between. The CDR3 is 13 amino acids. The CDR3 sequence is CASSLGGHNEQFF. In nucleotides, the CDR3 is TGTGCCAGCAGCTTGGGGGGTCACAATGAGCAGTTCTTC.

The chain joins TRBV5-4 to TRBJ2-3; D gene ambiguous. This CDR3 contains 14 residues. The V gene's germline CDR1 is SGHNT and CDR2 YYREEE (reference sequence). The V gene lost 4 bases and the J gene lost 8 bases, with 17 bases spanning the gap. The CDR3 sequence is CASSPPNARSTQYF. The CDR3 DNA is TGTGCCAGCAGCCCTCCTAATGCTAGAAGTACGCAGTATTTT.